A single sample is the source of the 9 T cell receptor beta chains below, sequenced in a study of cytomegalovirus exposure and HLA in healthy donors. This PCR relied on a set of 60 Vbeta primers and 13 Jbeta primers. The data were produced by immunoSEQ multiplex PCR, yet TCRdb's version contains in-frame clones alone and is incomplete. The sample consists of 80,000 or so clones, over 9% of them appearing once. Material: PBMCs. These receptors originate from a man in his sixties in good health and CMV-seropositive.

CDR3 nucleotides: TGCGCCAGCAGCTTGAGGGGGCAAAACACTGAAGCTTTCTTT. Its translation is CASSLRGQNTEAFF. This chain uses TRBV5-1 with TRBJ1-1; 7 bases match TRBD1. The CDR3 runs 14 residues. Germline CDR1 SGHRS, CDR2 YFSETQ. The V segment lost 1 base and the J segment 2 bases; nucleotides outside the gene matches: 2.

The V and J genes are TRBV29-1 and TRBJ2-5, with TRBD1 as a possible D gene (6 bases). Matching the DNA end better, TRBJ2-7 makes the J call doubtful. Germline V lookup: CDR1 SQVTM, CDR2 ANQGSEA. This CDR3 region has 17 residues. The CDR3 DNA reads as TGCAGCGTAAAAGGTCCCGGGACATACATCCGATCGGACGAGCAGTACTTC. Translated: CSVKGPGTYIRSDEQYF.

This rearrangement joins TRBV5-6 to TRBJ2-3; D might be TRBD1 (6 bases). The V gene's germline CDR1 is SGHDT and CDR2 YYEEEE. Between the trimmed V and J ends, which lost 2 bases and 0 bases, there was a span of 10 bases. CDR3 size: 15 residues. The DNA of the CDR3 is TGTGCCAGCAGCTTCGGACAGACTAGCACAGATACGCAGTATTTT. This translates into CASSFGQTSTDTQYF.

This clone was seen more than once but under ten times. The V gene is TRBV5-1, the J gene TRBJ2-2, with D possibly being TRBD2 (6 bases). The CDR3 has 13 amino acids. CDR1 SGHRS and CDR2 YFSETQ come from the germline V gene. The chain's CDR3 is CIPLAENTGELFF. The CDR3 nucleotides read TGCATCCCTTTAGCGGAGAACACCGGGGAGCTGTTTTTT.

V gene TRBV30 combines with J gene TRBJ2-5; 10 bases line up with TRBD2. CDR3 size: 14 residues. The trim removed 2 bases at V and 5 bases at J, leaving 5 bases unmatched. Germline CDR1 is GTSNPN and CDR2 is SVGIG (reference sequence). In nucleotides, the CDR3 is TGTGCCTGGAGTAGCGGGGGGGCCCAGGAGACCCAGTACTTC. Protein sequence: CAWSSGGAQETQYF.

The chain couples TRBV7-3 to TRBJ1-1, with a possible D match to TRBD1 (5 bases). V was pared by 5 bases and J by 5 bases, with 12 bases between. Germline V lookup: CDR1 SGHTA, CDR2 FQGTGA. This CDR3 is 13 amino acids long. CDR3 protein: CASSLRGTTEAFF. Written as DNA, the CDR3 is TGTGCCAGCAGCCTGCGCGGGACGACTGAAGCTTTCTTT.

This clone came up a few times. The chain joins TRBV6-4 to TRBJ1-5, with D hard to call. Germline-derived CDR1 and CDR2 are MRHNA and SNTAGT. Between the trimmed V and J ends, which lost 3 bases and 7 bases, there was a span of 4 bases. The CDR3 is made up of 11 amino acids. CDR3 amino acids: CASSDRQPQHF. The CDR3 DNA is TGTGCCAGCAGTGATCGGCAGCCCCAGCATTTT.

This clone showed up just a few times. V and J are TRBV29-1 and TRBJ1-4; 7 bases align to TRBD1. The CDR3 sequence is 13 residues long. Germline lookup yields CDR1 SQVTM and CDR2 ANQGSEA. V trimming: 6 bases; J trimming: 4 bases; junction bases outside the gene matches: 5. CDR3 sequence: CSVRWDSNEKLFF. The CDR3 nucleotides are TGCAGCGTCCGGTGGGACAGTAATGAAAAACTGTTTTTT. The variable domain in full, completed from reference TRBV29-1 and TRBJ1-4, reads SAVISQKPSRDICQRGTSLTIQCQVDSQVTMMFWYRQQPGQSLTLIATANQGSEATYESGFVIDKFPISRPNLTFSTLTVSNMSPEDSSIYLCSVRWDSNEKLFFGSGTQLSVL.

The genes are TRBV28 and TRBJ2-7; 7 bases align to TRBD1. V lost 6 bases and J lost 3; bases outside the gene matches: 11. Germline values: CDR1 MDHEN, CDR2 SYDVKM. CDR3 length equals 15 residues. CDR3 coding DNA: TGTGCCAGCAGCCCTACCGGGACAGACCACTACGAGCAGTACTTC. As protein: CASSPTGTDHYEQYF.